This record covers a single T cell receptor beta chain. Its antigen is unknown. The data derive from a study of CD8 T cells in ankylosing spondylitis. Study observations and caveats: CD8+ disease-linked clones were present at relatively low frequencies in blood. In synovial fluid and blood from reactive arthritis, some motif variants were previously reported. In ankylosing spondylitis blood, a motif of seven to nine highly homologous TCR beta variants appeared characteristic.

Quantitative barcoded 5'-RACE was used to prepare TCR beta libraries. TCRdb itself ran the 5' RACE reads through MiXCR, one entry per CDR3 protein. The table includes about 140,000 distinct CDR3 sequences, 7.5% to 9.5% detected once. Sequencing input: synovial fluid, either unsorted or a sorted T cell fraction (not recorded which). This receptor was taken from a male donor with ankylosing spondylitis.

CDR3 protein: CASSQTRNTEAFF. The CDR3 DNA reads TGTGCCAGCAGTCAAACTAGGAACACTGAAGCTTTCTTT. V is TRBV27 and J is TRBJ1-1; D remains ambiguous. V dropped 5 bases and J dropped 1 base, with 8 bases sitting between them. CDR1 MNHEY and CDR2 SMNVEV come from the germline V gene (reference sequence). This CDR3 region has 13 residues.